This paragraph covers one TCR beta chain sequence. The antigen remains undetermined. The data originate from a study of brain T cells in children with intractable seizures. General observations from the study: Pre- and post-surgery blood differed in depth, so pre-surgery absences may be undersampling.

This CDR3 spans 11 amino acids. Looked up from germline, CDR1 is SNHLY and CDR2 is FYNNEI. The germline V and J ends were trimmed by 4 bases and 11 bases, with 9 bases remaining between them. The data were produced by immunoSEQ multiplex PCR, yet TCRdb's version contains in-frame clones alone and is incomplete. This sample has approximately 23,000 clones, with approximately 94% found just once. The sequenced cases were selected for having the highest brain T cell transcript signatures. The specimen comprised peripheral blood, sampled at surgery. The clonotype originates from a boy aged 5-17 years with focal cortical dysplasia and intractable seizures. The J gene is TRBJ1-5, the V gene TRBV2; the D gene is possibly TRBD1 (6 bases). Written as DNA, the CDR3 is TGTGCCAGCAGTGGGGGGGCGGCCCAGCATTTT. Its protein is CASSGGAAQHF.